This entry lists 10 T cell receptor beta chains sequenced from one sample in a study of T cell repertoires in cytomegalovirus infection. These receptors' antigens are unknown. MiXCR was run by TCRdb on the reads, yielding one entry per CDR3 protein. The data contain some 500,000 distinct CDR3 sequences, 33% of them singletons. Source: cultured PBMCs, taken from culture after CMV antigen stimulation. All receptors derive from a human donor in good health (CMV status not recorded). Some clones in this sample may be carry-over from other donors' samples.

In this sample, this clonotype turned up once. At one boundary the junction diverges from the germline segment, which might be a read error. CDR3 nucleotide sequence: TGCAGTGCTAGGAGGACTAGCGGGAGAGGTTCAGAGACCCAGTGCTTC. Translation: CSARRTSGRGSETQCF. The chain uses TRBV20-1 and TRBJ2-5; the match to TRBD2 covers 13 bases. The CDR3 sequence is 16 residues long. In germline, CDR1 is DFQATT, CDR2 SNEGSKA (reference sequence).

The CDR3 sequence: CASSYRVSNYGYTF. CDR3 bases: TGTGCCAGCAGCTACAGGGTGTCAAACTATGGCTACACCTTC. The chain joins TRBV4-2 to TRBJ1-2; TRBD1 might be the D (6 bases). V was trimmed by 5 bases and J by 2 bases, leaving 12 bases between them. This CDR3 region has 14 residues. The V gene's germline CDR1 is LGHNA and CDR2 YNFKEQ.

This chain connects TRBV6-1 to TRBJ1-2; weak D call: TRBD1 (5 bases). With 4 bases removed from V and 7 bases from J, the gap between germline ends came to 16 bases. The CDR3 contains 14 residues. From germline, CDR1 is MNHNS and CDR2 SASEGT. Here the CDR3 reads CASSVLLDNGGYTF. The CDR3 nucleotides are TGTGCCAGCAGTGTCCTACTGGACAACGGTGGCTACACCTTC.

This clonotype was recorded many times. The chain carries TRBV7-2 and TRBJ2-3, with 7 bases lining up with TRBD2. After removal of 1 base from V and 6 bases from J, the junction contained 4 bases not matched to a gene. This CDR3 is built from 14 residues. CDR1 SGHTA and CDR2 FQGNSA come from the germline V gene. The CDR3: CASSLVGGSDTQYF. CDR3 in DNA: TGTGCCAGCAGCTTAGTCGGCGGGAGCGATACGCAGTATTTT.

The V call is TRBV11-2, the J call TRBJ2-5; unclear D gene. This CDR3 region has 13 residues. The germline CDR1 and CDR2 sequences are SGHAT and FQNNGV. The ends were cut back, 2 bases at V and 4 bases at J, with 8 bases in the middle. The CDR3 loop reads CASSLTVGETQYF. CDR3 nucleotides: TGTGCCAGCAGCTTAACGGTGGGAGAGACCCAGTACTTC.

This clonotype was recorded at least ten times. The gene calls are TRBV27 and TRBJ2-7; maybe TRBD1 (7 bases). Per germline, CDR1 MNHEY and CDR2 SMNVEV (reference sequence). CDR3 length equals 12 residues. Trimming pared 6 bases from V and 6 bases from J, leaving 12 bases between. The CDR3 reads CASSNQGGEQYF. CDR3 coding DNA: TGTGCCAGCAGCAATCAGGGGGGCGAGCAGTACTTC.

The chain has TRBV5-4 and TRBJ2-1; 7 bases line up with TRBD2. Germline lookup yields CDR1 SGHNT and CDR2 YYREEE (reference sequence). CDR3 length: 15 amino acids. The trim removed 2 bases at V and 5 bases at J, leaving 7 bases unmatched. CDR3 bases: TGTGCCAGCAGCTTATACAGCGCGGGAGACAATGAGCAGTTCTTC. It codes for CASSLYSAGDNEQFF. Using reference TRBV5-4 and TRBJ2-1 for the parts outside the CDR3, the full variable domain is ETGVTQSPTHLIKTRGQQVTLRCSSQSGHNTVSWYQQALGQGPQFIFQYYREEENGRGNFPPRFSGLQFPNYSSELNVNALELDDSALYLCASSLYSAGDNEQFFGPGTRLTVL.

This clonotype has just a few counts. V usage is TRBV28 and J usage is TRBJ1-5; 8 positions agree with TRBD1. This CDR3 has 17 amino acids. Trimming took 5 bases from V and 2 from J; bases not matched to a gene: 11. The germline V gene encodes CDR1 MDHEN and CDR2 SYDVKM. CDR3 protein: CASSIPGGADGNQPQHF. The CDR3 coding sequence is TGTGCCAGCAGTATCCCAGGGGGCGCGGATGGCAATCAGCCCCAGCATTTT.

The chain couples TRBV20-1 to TRBJ2-1, with D unclear. The germline CDR1 and CDR2 sequences are DFQATT and SNEGSKA (reference sequence). The length of the CDR3 is 10 residues. The V end lost 6 bases, the J end lost 10 bases, and 10 bases lay between the germline ends. The CDR3 is CSAKTNEQFF. The CDR3 region has the DNA TGCAGTGCGAAAACCAACGAGCAGTTCTTC.

The chain joins TRBV7-9 to TRBJ2-5, with D uncertain. V lost 6 bases, J lost 5 bases, and 13 bases lay in between. The germline CDR1 and CDR2 sequences are SEHNR and FQNEAQ (reference sequence). This CDR3 region has 13 residues. The CDR3 loop reads CASRPKGGETQYF. CDR3 nucleotide sequence: TGTGCCAGCAGACCCAAGGGCGGCGAGACCCAGTACTTC.